Below, 16 T cell receptor beta chains from the same sample are listed, as sequenced in a study of beta chain features in type 1 diabetes. The isolated RNA, all of it, was reverse transcribed, so expressed TCRB transcripts were what got sequenced. Repertoires were generated with immunoSEQ multiplex PCR, while TCRdb's copy carries only in-frame clones and drops some. The sample consists of around 180,000 clones, less than 15% of them appearing once. What was sequenced was central memory CD4+ T cells from blood. Receptors originate from a woman younger than 30 in good health.

There are a few counts of this clone. This chain connects TRBV7-9 to TRBJ2-5, with 7 bases aligning to TRBD1. Trimming cost V 4 bases and J 3 bases; bases outside gene matches: 8. CDR1 SEHNR and CDR2 FQNEAQ come from the germline V gene (reference sequence). This CDR3 has 15 amino acids. CDR3 nucleotide sequence: TGTGCCAGCAGCTCGGACAGGCGGCAGAAAGAGACCCAGTACTTC. Residues: CASSSDRRQKETQYF.

The sample holds a few counts of this clone. The rearrangement links TRBV27 to TRBJ2-7; D perhaps matches TRBD2 (6 bases). The CDR3 length is 16 residues. Trimming shortened V by 6 bases and J by 2 bases, and 20 bases separated the two germline ends. Germline V gene data show CDR1 as MNHEY and CDR2 as SMNVEV (reference sequence). The DNA of the CDR3 is TGTGCCAGCAGAGACCTAGGGAGGTCCATGGCCTACGAGCAGTACTTC. Amino acid sequence: CASRDLGRSMAYEQYF.

This chain joins TRBV30 and TRBJ1-1; 8 bases map to TRBD1. This CDR3 comprises 13 residues. CDR1 and CDR2 (germline): GTSNPN, SVGIG (reference sequence). Germline trimming cut 0 bases from V and 6 bases from J; bases unmatched to any gene: 3. CDR3 residues: CAWSVTGGAEAFF. The CDR3, as DNA: TGTGCCTGGAGTGTTACAGGGGGGGCTGAAGCTTTCTTT.

J is TRBJ2-7 and V is TRBV18; maybe TRBD1 (5 bases). The germline V and J ends were trimmed by 2 bases and 5 bases, with 16 bases remaining between them. This CDR3 contains 15 residues. Germline V gene lookup returns CDR1 KGHSH and CDR2 LQKENI. The DNA of the CDR3 is TGTGCCAGCTCACCAACCCAGGGCAGGCCCCACGAGCAGTACTTC. Its protein is CASSPTQGRPHEQYF.

The chain joins TRBV20-1 to TRBJ2-7, with no clear D. V lost 2 bases to trimming and J lost 3 bases, with 5 bases between them. The CDR3 consists of 11 residues. Germline lookup yields CDR1 DFQATT and CDR2 SNEGSKA (reference sequence). CDR3 region: CSARTIYEQYF. CDR3 sequence (DNA): TGCAGTGCTAGAACTATCTACGAGCAGTACTTC.

This clone was detected only a few times. The V gene is TRBV25-1, the J gene TRBJ2-6, with 9 bases aligning to TRBD1. Germline V gene lookup returns CDR1 MGHDK and CDR2 SYGVNS. The CDR3 is made up of 17 amino acids. Trimming took 6 bases from V and 1 from J; bases not matched to a gene: 7. CDR3 loop: CASSTGTGFSGANVLTF. The CDR3 DNA is TGTGCCAGCAGCACCGGGACAGGGTTTTCTGGGGCCAACGTCCTGACTTTC.

This clone turned up a few times. V gene TRBV7-9 combines with J gene TRBJ1-5, with D unclear. Per the germline V gene, CDR1 is SEHNR and CDR2 is FQNEAQ (reference sequence). This CDR3 is built from 14 residues. Trimming removed 0 bases from V and 4 bases from J, with 7 bases in between. This CDR3 reads CASSLAAGNQPQHF. Here the CDR3 DNA reads TGTGCCAGCAGCTTAGCGGCAGGAAATCAGCCCCAGCATTTT. Looking up the rest from reference TRBV7-9 and TRBJ1-5 gives the full variable domain: DTGVSQNPRHKITKRGQNVTFRCDPISEHNRLYWYRQTLGQGPEFLTYFQNEAQLEKSRLLSDRFSAERPKGSFSTLEIQRTEQGDSAMYLCASSLAAGNQPQHFGDGTRLSIL.

A few counts support this clone. The chain joins TRBV14 to TRBJ2-1; TRBD1 agrees at 7 bases. The CDR3 has 16 residues. Germline assignment: CDR1 SGHDN and CDR2 FVKESK. The junction had 14 bases not matched to a gene; V was cut back by 5 bases and J by 7 bases. The CDR3 loop reads CASSIKQGLRRNEQFF. The CDR3 DNA reads TGTGCCAGCAGCATTAAACAGGGGCTACGCCGTAATGAGCAGTTCTTC.

V and J are TRBV18 and TRBJ1-2; no firm D call. The CDR3 consists of 14 residues. Germline V gene sequence: CDR1 KGHSH, CDR2 LQKENI. V lost 0 bases to trimming and J lost 8 bases, with 13 bases between them. DNA of the CDR3: TGTGCCAGCTCACCACCGGCCAGCCTAGCGGGCTACACCTTC. Translated, it gives CASSPPASLAGYTF.

This clone was seen more than once but under ten times. V gene TRBV27 combines with J gene TRBJ2-4; 9 bases agree with TRBD2. This CDR3 comprises 17 residues. Germline V CDR1 and CDR2: MNHEY, SMNVEV (reference sequence). J was trimmed by 6 bases and V by 2 bases; bases with no gene match: 11. The CDR3 nucleotides read TGTGCCAGCAGTTTAAGTGCTAGCGGGACCTATGGAAACATTCAGTACTTC. It specifies CASSLSASGTYGNIQYF.

The rearrangement joins TRBV21-1 to TRBJ2-7; the listed D gene, TRBD2, was not tested against the DNA. TRBV21-1 represents a pseudogene. The CDR3 runs 16 residues. The CDR3: CASSKDAGGISYEQYF. CDR3 sequence (DNA): TGTGCCAGCAGCAAGGACGCGGGAGGAATCTCCTACGAGCAGTACTTC.

In this sample, this clone turned up a few times. The J gene is TRBJ1-1, the V gene TRBV7-3; D possibly corresponds to TRBD1 (6 bases). The V gene lost 2 bases and the J gene lost 5 bases, with 12 bases spanning the gap. Per germline, CDR1 SGHTA and CDR2 FQGTGA. CDR3 size: 14 residues. The CDR3 is CASSLVGATTEAFF. In DNA, the CDR3 is TGTGCCAGCAGCTTAGTGGGGGCGACGACTGAAGCTTTCTTT.

The chain couples TRBV2 to TRBJ2-5; the match to TRBD2 covers 9 bases. This CDR3 spans 15 amino acids. Per germline, CDR1 SNHLY and CDR2 FYNNEI. V was clipped by 6 bases and J by 5 bases; unmatched bases: 10. CDR3 sequence (DNA): TGTGCCAGCAGCCTCCCCGGGACTAGCATCGAGACCCAGTACTTC. It translates to CASSLPGTSIETQYF. Complete variable domain (other parts from reference TRBV2 and TRBJ2-5): EPEVTQTPSHQVTQMGQEVILRCVPISNHLYFYWYRQILGQKVEFLVSFYNNEISEKSEIFDDQFSVERPDGSNFTLKIRSTKLEDSAMYFCASSLPGTSIETQYFGPGTRLLVL.

This chain connects TRBV10-3 to TRBJ2-3; 8 bases fit TRBD1. CDR3 length: 14 residues. CDR1 and CDR2 (germline): ENHRY, SYGVKD. V trimming: 11 bases; J trimming: 0 bases; junction bases outside the gene matches: 7. The chain's CDR3 is CAHNRDRSTDTQYF. CDR3 nucleotide sequence: TGTGCCCATAACCGGGACAGGAGCACAGATACGCAGTATTTT.

The chain employs TRBV7-3 and TRBJ2-1, with D uncertain. The germline V gene has CDR1 SGHTA and CDR2 FQGTGA. CDR3 size: 15 residues. The V and J ends lost 3 bases and 4 bases respectively, with 13 bases between them. The CDR3 DNA is TGTGCCAGCAGCTTCACCAAAACAATGTACAATGAGCAGTTCTTC. Its protein is CASSFTKTMYNEQFF.

The rearrangement joins TRBV11-2 to TRBJ2-5; D is unresolved. The CDR3 contains 15 residues. V gave up 3 bases and J gave up 1 base, with 12 bases separating them. Per germline, CDR1 SGHAT and CDR2 FQNNGV. This CDR3 is CASSFQAPIQETQYF. CDR3 sequence (DNA): TGTGCCAGCAGCTTTCAAGCGCCGATCCAAGAGACCCAGTACTTC.